The 15 T cell receptor beta chains listed next were all sequenced from one sample in a study of cytomegalovirus exposure and HLA in healthy donors. Researchers ran the PCR with 60 Vbeta and 13 Jbeta primers. Here immunoSEQ multiplex PCR was the method, and the copy in TCRdb shows in-frame clones only, minus some. The table has approximately 140,000 clones, just under 75% seen once. The sample comprised PBMCs. All receptors derive from a woman aged 18 to 35 in good health and CMV-seronegative.

The rearrangement uses TRBV5-1 and TRBJ2-3, with 11 bases identical to TRBD2. The CDR3 extends over 16 amino acids. The ends lost 6 bases at V and 0 bases at J; junction bases unmatched: 6. CDR1 and CDR2 (germline): SGHRS, YFSETQ. CDR3 amino acids: CASKLLAGASTDTQYF. In DNA form, the CDR3 reads TGCGCCAGCAAATTACTAGCGGGGGCTAGCACAGATACGCAGTATTTT.

The CDR3 DNA follows: TGTGCCAGCAGGCCCCAGACTCTGGGGGCCAACGTCCTGACTTTC. It is translated as CASRPQTLGANVLTF. The chain employs TRBV28 and TRBJ2-6; D is ambiguous. The CDR3 is made up of 15 amino acids. V lost 6 bases and J lost 4, with 13 bases in between. The germline gives CDR1 MDHEN, CDR2 SYDVKM.

The J gene is TRBJ2-1, the V gene TRBV9, with TRBD2 matching over 10 bases. V trimming: 2 bases; J trimming: 8 bases; junction bases outside the gene matches: 7. CDR1 is SGDLS and CDR2 is YYNGEE in the germline V gene. This CDR3 region has 15 residues. Here the CDR3 DNA reads TGTGCCAGCAGCGTTCAGACCGGGACTAGCGATGAGCAGTTCTTC. Its translation: CASSVQTGTSDEQFF.

This chain joins TRBV27 and TRBJ2-1; 9 nucleotides match TRBD2. The CDR3 consists of 16 residues. V lost 3 bases to trimming and J lost 4 bases; unmatched junction nucleotides: 7. CDR1 is MNHEY and CDR2 is SMNVEV in the germline V gene (reference sequence). CDR3 protein: CASSFLPSGTYNEQFF. CDR3 DNA sequence: TGTGCCAGCAGTTTTTTGCCTAGCGGGACTTACAATGAGCAGTTCTTC.

The chain combines TRBV4-3 with TRBJ2-2; D perhaps matches TRBD1 (6 bases). Germline CDR1 reads LGHNA; CDR2 reads YSLEER. CDR3 size: 18 residues. V shed 0 bases and J shed 7 bases, with 21 bases lying between them. CDR3 nucleotides: TGCGCCAGCAGCCAAGAAGTGTCAGGGGCATCGAGTAGCGGGGAGCTGTTTTTT. Residues: CASSQEVSGASSSGELFF.

CDR3 amino acids: CSVSQGQETQYF. The CDR3 DNA sequence: TGCAGCGTCTCACAGGGCCAAGAGACCCAGTACTTC. This chain uses TRBV29-1 with TRBJ2-5, with D tentatively TRBD1 (6 bases). CDR3 length equals 12 residues. Germline values: CDR1 SQVTM, CDR2 ANQGSEA. With 6 bases removed from V and 1 base from J, the gap between germline ends came to 9 bases.

The chain uses TRBV19 and TRBJ1-1; a possible D gene is TRBD1 (5 bases). Trimming took off 7 bases at V and 5 bases at J, with 20 bases between the two ends. Germline CDR1 and CDR2: LNHDA and SQIVND (reference sequence). The CDR3 runs to 15 residues. The CDR3, as DNA: TGTGCCAGTACCGACCAGGGCAGCCAAATGACTGAAGCTTTCTTT. The encoded protein is CASTDQGSQMTEAFF.

The V and J genes are TRBV10-3 and TRBJ1-1; perhaps TRBD1 as D (6 bases). Germline CDR1 ENHRY, CDR2 SYGVKD. V was trimmed by 6 bases and J by 4 bases, leaving 12 bases between them. This CDR3 has 13 residues. In DNA form, the CDR3 reads TGTGCCATCAGACCTACAGGGACCACTGAAGCTTTCTTT. Amino acid sequence: CAIRPTGTTEAFF.

This clone was seen a few times. This chain links TRBV7-8 with TRBJ1-1; D may be TRBD1 (5 bases). Germline CDR1 and CDR2: SGHVS and FQNEAQ. Trimming removed 4 bases at V and 0 bases at J, with 6 bases between. CDR3 length: 13 residues. Here the CDR3 reads CASSSTVNTEAFF. The CDR3 DNA follows: TGTGCCAGCAGCTCGACAGTGAACACTGAAGCTTTCTTT.

The chain recombines TRBV4-3 with TRBJ2-2; TRBD1 matches at 8 bases. The V and J ends lost 4 bases and 2 bases, in that order; junction bases with no gene match: 9. This CDR3 region has 17 residues. The germline V gene encodes CDR1 LGHNA and CDR2 YSLEER. CDR3 sequence (DNA): TGCGCCAGCAGCCCTCCTCCCAGGGGGCGCAACACCGGGGAGCTGTTTTTT. Translated, it gives CASSPPPRGRNTGELFF.

The chain joins TRBV18 to TRBJ2-7; 7 positions match TRBD2. V was pared by 2 bases and J by 6 bases, with 4 bases of the junction left unmatched. The CDR3 has 13 residues. The germline gives CDR1 KGHSH, CDR2 LQKENI. The CDR3 region has the DNA TGTGCCAGCTCACCAACTAGCGAGGGCGAGCAGTACGTC. As protein: CASSPTSEGEQYV.

This clone was detected a few times. This rearrangement joins TRBV7-9 to TRBJ2-1; TRBD2 matches 8 bases. Unmatched junction bases numbered 0, after V lost 2 bases and J lost 0 bases. The germline V gene encodes CDR1 SEHNR and CDR2 FQNEAQ (reference sequence). The CDR3 totals 15 residues. This chain's CDR3 is CASSLSGSSYNEQFF. The DNA for the CDR3 is TGTGCCAGCAGCTTAAGCGGGAGCTCCTACAATGAGCAGTTCTTC.

The genes are TRBV7-6 and TRBJ2-3; 10 bases are shared with TRBD2. The CDR3 contains 14 residues. V dropped 2 bases and J dropped 12; count of bases not matched to a gene: 8. In germline, CDR1 is SGHVS, CDR2 FNYEAQ. The CDR3 region is CASSLRSSGSPQYF. CDR3 sequence (DNA): TGTGCCAGCAGCTTACGATCTAGCGGGAGTCCACAGTATTTT.

The chain carries TRBV7-2 and TRBJ1-2; tentative D call: TRBD1 (5 bases). CDR3 length: 12 amino acids. Germline V gene sequence: CDR1 SGHTA, CDR2 FQGNSA. The V and J ends lost 3 bases and 7 bases respectively, with 9 bases between them. This CDR3 reads CASSFREGGYTF. In nucleotides, the CDR3 is TGTGCCAGCAGCTTCAGGGAGGGTGGCTACACCTTC.

The chain joins TRBV6-1 to TRBJ1-1; 10 bases fit TRBD1. With V trimmed by 4 bases and J by 0 bases, 8 bases remained unmatched. The length of the CDR3 is 17 residues. Germline assignment: CDR1 MNHNS and CDR2 SASEGT. The CDR3 sequence: CASSGQGATLLNTEAFF. The CDR3 DNA sequence: TGTGCCAGCAGTGGACAGGGGGCCACCCTCTTGAACACTGAAGCTTTCTTT.